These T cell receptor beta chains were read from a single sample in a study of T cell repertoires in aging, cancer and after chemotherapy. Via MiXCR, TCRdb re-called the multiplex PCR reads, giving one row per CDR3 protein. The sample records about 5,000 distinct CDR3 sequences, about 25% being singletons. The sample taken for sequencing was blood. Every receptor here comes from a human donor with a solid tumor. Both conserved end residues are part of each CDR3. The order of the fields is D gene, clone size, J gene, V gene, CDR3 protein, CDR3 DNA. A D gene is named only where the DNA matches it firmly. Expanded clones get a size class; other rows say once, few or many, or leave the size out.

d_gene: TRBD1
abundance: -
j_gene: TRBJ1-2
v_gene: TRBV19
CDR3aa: CASSSGTGALANYGYTF
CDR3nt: TGTGCCAGTAGTTCCGGGACAGGGGCCCTCGCTAACTATGGCTACACCTTC

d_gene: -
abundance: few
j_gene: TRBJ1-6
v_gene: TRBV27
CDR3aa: CASSLAGLSPLHF
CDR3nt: TGTGCCAGCAGTTTGGCGGGCCTTTCACCCCTCCACTTT

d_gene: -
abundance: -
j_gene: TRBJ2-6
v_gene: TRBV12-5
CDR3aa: CASGEPSGANVLTF
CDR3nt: TGTGCTAGTGGTGAACCCTCTGGGGCCAACGTCCTGACTTTC

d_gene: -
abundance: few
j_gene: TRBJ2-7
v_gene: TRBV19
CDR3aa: CASSMAARKEQYF
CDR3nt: TGTGCCAGTAGTATGGCGGCAAGGAAGGAGCAGTACTTC

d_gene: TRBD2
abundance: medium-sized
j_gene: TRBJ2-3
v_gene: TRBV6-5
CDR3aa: CASSRQSGTSQFTEYF
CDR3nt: TGTGCCAGCAGTCGCCAGTCCGGGACTAGCCAGTTTACCGAGTATTTT

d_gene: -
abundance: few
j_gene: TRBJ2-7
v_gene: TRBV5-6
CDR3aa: CASSLAVGTPSPYEQYF
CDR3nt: TGTGCCAGCAGCTTGGCCGTGGGGACACCATCCCCCTACGAGCAGTACTTC

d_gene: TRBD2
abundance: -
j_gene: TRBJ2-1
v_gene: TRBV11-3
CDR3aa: CASSSRETPYNEQFF
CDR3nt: TGTGCCAGCAGTTCGCGGGAGACCCCCTACAATGAGCAGTTCTTC

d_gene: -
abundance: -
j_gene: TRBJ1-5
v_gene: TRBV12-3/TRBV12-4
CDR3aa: CASSLALTINQPQHF
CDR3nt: TGTGCCAGCAGTTTAGCGCTGACAATAAATCAGCCCCAGCATTTT

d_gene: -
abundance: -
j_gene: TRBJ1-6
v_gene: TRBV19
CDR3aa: CASSIVGGHGGDSPLHF
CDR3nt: TGTGCCAGTAGTATAGTCGGGGGACACGGGGGAGACTCACCCCTCCACTTT

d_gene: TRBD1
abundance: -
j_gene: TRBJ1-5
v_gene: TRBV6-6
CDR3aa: CASRLTGGMNSNQPQHF
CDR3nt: TGTGCCAGCCGCTTGACAGGGGGAATGAATAGCAATCAGCCCCAGCATTTT

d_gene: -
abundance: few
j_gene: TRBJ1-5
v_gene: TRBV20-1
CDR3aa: CRQPPGPQHF
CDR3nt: TGCAGACAGCCCCCAGGGCCCCAGCATTTT

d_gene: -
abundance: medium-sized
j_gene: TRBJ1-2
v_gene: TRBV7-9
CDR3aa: CASSLPVYPGVTYGYTF
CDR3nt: TGTGCCAGCAGCTTACCGGTTTACCCCGGGGTGACGTATGGCTACACCTTC

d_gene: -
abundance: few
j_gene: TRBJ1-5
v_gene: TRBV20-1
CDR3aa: CSARQGGQPQHF
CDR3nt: TGCAGTGCTAGACAGGGTGGGCAGCCCCAGCATTTT

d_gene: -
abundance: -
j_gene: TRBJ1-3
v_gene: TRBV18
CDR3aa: CASSMGNTIYF
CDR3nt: TGTGCCAGCTCAATGGGAAACACCATATATTTT

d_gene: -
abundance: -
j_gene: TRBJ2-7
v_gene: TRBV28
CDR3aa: CASSQITRLSADEQYF
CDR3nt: TGTGCCAGCAGTCAAATCACGCGGCTATCCGCGGACGAGCAGTACTTC

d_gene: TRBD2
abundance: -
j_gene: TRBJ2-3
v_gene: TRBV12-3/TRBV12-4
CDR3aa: CASSRTSPADTQYF
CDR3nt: TGTGCCAGCAGTAGGACTAGCCCCGCAGATACGCAGTATTTT

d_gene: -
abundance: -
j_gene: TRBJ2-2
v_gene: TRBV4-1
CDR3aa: CASSQRSLGTGELFF
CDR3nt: TGCGCCAGCAGCCAGCGCAGCCTAGGGACCGGGGAGCTGTTTTTT

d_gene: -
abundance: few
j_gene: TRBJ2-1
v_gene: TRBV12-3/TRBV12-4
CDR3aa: CASSSGGFSYNEQFF
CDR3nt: TGTGCCAGCAGTTCAGGCGGCTTCTCCTACAATGAGCAGTTCTTC

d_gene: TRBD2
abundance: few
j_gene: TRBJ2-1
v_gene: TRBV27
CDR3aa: CASTLTRGGGHEQFF
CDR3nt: TGTGCCAGCACCCTAACTCGGGGGGGAGGGCATGAGCAGTTCTTC

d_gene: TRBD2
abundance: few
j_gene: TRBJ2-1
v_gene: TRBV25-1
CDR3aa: CASSERLAGANGDEQFF
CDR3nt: TGTGCCAGCAGTGAGAGGCTAGCGGGGGCCAACGGGGATGAGCAGTTCTTC

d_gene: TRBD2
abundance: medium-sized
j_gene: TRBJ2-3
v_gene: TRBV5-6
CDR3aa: CASREPGLAGEGPTDTQYF
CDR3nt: TGTGCCAGCCGCGAGCCGGGACTAGCGGGAGAGGGGCCCACAGATACGCAGTATTTT

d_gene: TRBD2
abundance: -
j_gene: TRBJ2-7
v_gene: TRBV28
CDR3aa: CASNGAAGSEQYF
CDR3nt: TGTGCCAGCAACGGGGCAGCGGGATCCGAGCAGTACTTC

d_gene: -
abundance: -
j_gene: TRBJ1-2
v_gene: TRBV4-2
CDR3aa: CASSEDTHNYGYTF
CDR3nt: TGCGCCAGCAGCGAAGACACCCATAACTATGGCTACACCTTC

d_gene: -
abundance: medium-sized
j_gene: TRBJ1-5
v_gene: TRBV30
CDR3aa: CAWSARHLRQQPQHF
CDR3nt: TGTGCCTGGAGTGCTCGACACCTGAGGCAACAGCCCCAGCATTTT

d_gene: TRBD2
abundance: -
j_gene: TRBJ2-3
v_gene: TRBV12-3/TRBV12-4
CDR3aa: CASSPGGDTQYF
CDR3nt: TGTGCCAGCAGCCCCGGGGGGGATACGCAGTATTTT

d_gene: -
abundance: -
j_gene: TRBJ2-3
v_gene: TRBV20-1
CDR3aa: CSALLLTDTQYF
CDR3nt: TGCAGTGCATTACTTCTCACAGATACGCAGTATTTT

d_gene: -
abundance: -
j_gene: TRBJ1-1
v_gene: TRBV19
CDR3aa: CASSINVNTEAFF
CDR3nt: TGTGCCAGTAGTATAAATGTGAACACTGAAGCTTTCTTT

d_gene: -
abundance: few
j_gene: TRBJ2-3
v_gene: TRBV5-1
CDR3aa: CASSLDRSTDTQYF
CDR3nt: TGCGCCAGCAGCTTAGACAGGAGCACAGATACGCAGTATTTT

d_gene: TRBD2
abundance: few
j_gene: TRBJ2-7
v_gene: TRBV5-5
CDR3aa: CASSPGLAGLYEQYF
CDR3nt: TGTGCCAGCAGCCCGGGACTAGCGGGATTATACGAGCAGTACTTC

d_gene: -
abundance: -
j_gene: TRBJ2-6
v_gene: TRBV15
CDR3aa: CATSRDGSGANVLTF
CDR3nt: TGTGCCACCAGCAGAGATGGGTCTGGGGCCAACGTCCTGACTTTC

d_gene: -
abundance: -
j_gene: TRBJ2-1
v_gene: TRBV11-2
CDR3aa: CASSSPRTAGEQFF
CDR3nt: TGTGCCAGCAGCAGCCCAAGGACGGCCGGTGAGCAGTTCTTC

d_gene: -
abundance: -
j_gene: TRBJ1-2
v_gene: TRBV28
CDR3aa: CASTTHERWDYGYTF
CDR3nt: TGTGCCAGTACCACCCATGAAAGGTGGGACTATGGCTACACCTTC

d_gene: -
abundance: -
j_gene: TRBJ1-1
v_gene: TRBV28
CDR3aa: CASRPYRRLEAFF
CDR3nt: TGTGCCAGCAGACCTTACAGGAGACTGGAAGCTTTCTTT

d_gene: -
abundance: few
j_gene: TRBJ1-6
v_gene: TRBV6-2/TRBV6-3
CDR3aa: CASSSRQKTTNSPLHF
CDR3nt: TGTGCCAGCAGTTCACGACAGAAAACAACCAATTCACCCCTCCACTTT

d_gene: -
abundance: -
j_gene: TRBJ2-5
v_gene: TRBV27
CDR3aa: CASSLGWGRSQETQYF
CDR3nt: TGTGCCAGCAGTTTAGGGTGGGGGAGAAGCCAAGAGACCCAGTACTTC

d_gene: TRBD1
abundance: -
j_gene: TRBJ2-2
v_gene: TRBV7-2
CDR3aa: CASSPGQGGTGELFF
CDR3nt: TGTGCTAGCAGCCCGGGACAGGGGGGCACCGGGGAGCTGTTTTTT